This T cell receptor beta chain was recovered during a study of shared clonotypes between healthy human individuals. CDR1 is SGHAT, CDR2 FQNNGV, per germline. The CDR3 has 12 residues. Trimming stripped 3 bases from V and 3 bases from J, with 6 bases between. Produced via immunoSEQ multiplex PCR; TCRdb's table is partial and in-frame only. This sample carries approximately 1.4 million clones, approximately 98% of them seen once, and the ten largest clones take about 0.4%. As to this clone: What it binds is not known. Other DNA sequences within the sample encode an identical CDR3.

Study-wide results and limits: Blood was the sole source, and tissue repertoires probably differ. Larger estimated richness was generally recorded for naive subsets relative to memory subsets.

The sequence came from a man aged 25 to 40 in good health. Input material: naive CD4+ T cells sorted from blood. Subset indicated: CD45RA+ positively selected. The gene calls are TRBV11-2 and TRBJ2-7; D uncertain. CDR3 loop: CASSLSSYEQYF. CDR3 sequence (DNA): TGTGCCAGCAGCTTGTCCAGCTACGAGCAGTACTTC.